A single sample is the source of the 16 T cell receptor beta chains below, sequenced in a study of T cell responses to AZD1222 COVID-19 vaccine. Only in-frame clones appear in the TCRdb table, and some are missing; sequencing was by immunoSEQ multiplex PCR. The table shows some 150,000 clones, with about 92% occurring only once. The sequencing here drew on peripheral blood, taken on day 0 of AZD1222 vaccination. The receptors originated from an adult in good health.

This chain uses TRBV7-3 with TRBJ1-1, with D possibly being TRBD1 (5 bases). This CDR3 contains 13 residues. Germline V lookup: CDR1 SGHTA, CDR2 FQGTGA. V gave up 5 bases and J gave up 1 base, with 8 bases separating them. Written as DNA, the CDR3 is TGTGCCAGCAGCCCGGACAAGAACACTGAAGCTTTCTTT. It specifies CASSPDKNTEAFF.

The V and J genes are TRBV9 and TRBJ1-2; 11 bases are a match to TRBD1. This CDR3 region has 17 residues. The V segment lost 3 bases and the J segment 0 bases; nucleotides outside the gene matches: 7. Germline values: CDR1 SGDLS, CDR2 YYNGEE. The CDR3: CASSAGTGGLANYGYTF. In DNA form, the CDR3 reads TGTGCCAGCAGCGCCGGGACAGGGGGATTAGCTAACTATGGCTACACCTTC.

This chain uses TRBV11-3 with TRBJ1-4; maybe TRBD1 (5 bases). The CDR3 length is 15 residues. From germline, CDR1 is SGHNT and CDR2 YENEEA. The V and J ends lost 5 bases and 0 bases respectively, with 10 bases between them. In DNA, the CDR3 is TGTGCCAGCAGCCAGGGCCGAGCAACTAATGAAAAACTGTTTTTT. This sequence encodes CASSQGRATNEKLFF. The full variable domain, its missing parts supplied by reference TRBV11-3 and TRBJ1-4, is EAGVVQSPRYKIIEKKQPVAFWCNPISGHNTLYWYLQNLGQGPELLIRYENEEAVDDSQLPKDRFSAERLKGVDSTLKIQPAELGDSAVYLCASSQGRATNEKLFFGSGTQLSVL.

The V call is TRBV28, the J call TRBJ1-5; no reliable D call. The germline V gene has CDR1 MDHEN and CDR2 SYDVKM. The CDR3 runs 14 residues. The V and J ends lost 6 bases and 7 bases respectively, with 16 bases between them. The CDR3 DNA reads TGTGCCAGCAGCCCTCGTCGGTTCGGGCAGCCCCAGCATTTT. Its protein is CASSPRRFGQPQHF.

This clone was seen once. The chain links TRBV4-3 to TRBJ2-3; TRBD2 is a possible D gene (5 bases). In germline, CDR1 is LGHNA, CDR2 YSLEER. The CDR3 is 13 amino acids. V was shortened by 4 bases and J by 2 bases, with 7 bases between the two germline ends. The CDR3 loop reads CASSLGDTDTQYF. The CDR3 nucleotides read TGCGCCAGCAGCCTCGGGGACACAGATACGCAGTATTTT.

This rearrangement joins TRBV14 to TRBJ1-2; D possibly corresponds to TRBD1 (5 bases). V lost 1 base and J lost 7, with 13 bases in between. The length of the CDR3 is 14 residues. From germline, CDR1 is SGHDN and CDR2 FVKESK. The CDR3 spells CASSQVTGSGGYTF. The CDR3 nucleotides are TGTGCCAGCAGCCAAGTAACAGGATCGGGTGGCTACACCTTC. Full variable domain (rest looked up from reference TRBV14 and TRBJ1-2): EAGVTQFPSHSVIEKGQTVTLRCDPISGHDNLYWYRRVMGKEIKFLLHFVKESKQDESGMPNNRFLAERTGGTYSTLKVQPAELEDSGVYFCASSQVTGSGGYTFGSGTRLTVV.

The chain employs TRBV7-3 and TRBJ1-5; the D gene is possibly TRBD1 (5 bases). Deletions cut 2 bases from V and 6 bases from J, with 17 bases between. Germline V lookup: CDR1 SGHTA, CDR2 FQGTGA. This CDR3 is built from 16 residues. The CDR3 nucleotides read TGTGCCAGCAGCTTACCGGGGGTGCGATCCGGTCAGCCCCAGCATTTT. Translating gives CASSLPGVRSGQPQHF.

CDR3: CASSLASGLTAYEQYF. Written as DNA, the CDR3 is TGCGCCAGCAGCTTGGCGTCCGGACTAACCGCCTACGAGCAGTACTTC. This chain links TRBV5-1 with TRBJ2-7; D might be TRBD2 (6 bases). CDR1 and CDR2 (germline): SGHRS, YFSETQ. The germline V and J ends were trimmed by 0 bases and 2 bases, with 15 bases remaining between them. The CDR3 runs to 16 residues.

The rearrangement uses TRBV2 and TRBJ1-3, with 8 bases that match TRBD1. Germline CDR1 is SNHLY and CDR2 is FYNNEI. This CDR3 has 14 amino acids. V gave up 7 bases and J gave up 5 bases; unmatched junction bases: 7. DNA for the CDR3: TGTGCCAGCAATGGACAGGGTGGAAGAAACACCATATATTTT. Its translation: CASNGQGGRNTIYF.

This chain joins TRBV5-1 and TRBJ2-7; TRBD1 matches at 11 bases. With 4 bases clipped from V and 7 bases from J, the junction kept 7 bases outside the gene matches. This CDR3 has 14 residues. Per germline, CDR1 SGHRS and CDR2 YFSETQ. CDR3 residues: CASSRDRGMTEQYF. The CDR3 DNA sequence: TGCGCCAGCAGCAGGGACAGGGGGATGACTGAGCAGTACTTC.

The chain is built from TRBV9 and TRBJ2-1, with TRBD2 identical over 7 bases. The CDR3 sequence is 16 residues long. With 4 bases clipped from V and 8 bases from J, the junction kept 15 bases outside the gene matches. Germline V gene sequence: CDR1 SGDLS, CDR2 YYNGEE. The CDR3 nucleotides are TGTGCCAGCAGCCTCTTCACAGGAGGGAGGGGCGATGAGCAGTTCTTC. Its translation is CASSLFTGGRGDEQFF.

The chain uses TRBV15 and TRBJ1-5, with unresolved D. The V gene lost 1 base and the J gene lost 2 bases, with 9 bases spanning the gap. Germline lookup yields CDR1 LNHNV and CDR2 YYDKDF (reference sequence). This CDR3 spans 15 amino acids. The chain's CDR3 is CATSRVRWGNQPQHF. DNA of the CDR3: TGTGCCACCAGCAGAGTTAGGTGGGGCAATCAGCCCCAGCATTTT. Drawing the rest from reference TRBV15 and TRBJ1-5, the complete variable domain is DAMVIQNPRYQVTQFGKPVTLSCSQTLNHNVMYWYQQKSSQAPKLLFHYYDKDFNNEADTPDNFQSRRPNTSFCFLDIRSPGLGDTAMYLCATSRVRWGNQPQHFGDGTRLSIL.

The rearrangement uses TRBV10-3 and TRBJ1-6; D remains unclear. Between the trimmed V and J ends, which lost 2 bases and 7 bases, there was a span of 12 bases. CDR3 length: 15 residues. The germline CDR1 and CDR2 sequences are ENHRY and SYGVKD. CDR3 sequence reads: CAISEGSAHNSPLHF. CDR3 nucleotides: TGTGCCATCAGTGAGGGCAGCGCCCACAATTCACCCCTCCACTTT.

This sequence joins TRBV28 and TRBJ1-4, with D uncertain. Deletions cut 5 bases from V and 3 bases from J, with 13 bases between. Germline V gene sequence: CDR1 MDHEN, CDR2 SYDVKM. CDR3 size: 15 residues. As DNA, the CDR3 is TGTGCCAGCAGTCTGGAGCGGGGTCCTAATGAAAAACTGTTTTTT. Protein product: CASSLERGPNEKLFF.

This clone was seen a single time. The V gene is TRBV11-2, the J gene TRBJ2-7; the D is unclear. Looked up from germline, CDR1 is SGHAT and CDR2 is FQNNGV. The CDR3 is 11 residues long. Between the trimmed V and J ends, which lost 2 bases and 3 bases, there was a span of 2 bases. In DNA form, the CDR3 reads TGTGCCAGCAGCTTAATCTACGAGCAGTACTTC. Translated: CASSLIYEQYF.

This rearrangement joins TRBV5-1 to TRBJ1-1, with 7 bases lining up with TRBD1. This CDR3 is 15 amino acids long. V dropped 0 bases and J dropped 4; count of bases not matched to a gene: 6. Germline-derived CDR1 and CDR2 are SGHRS and YFSETQ. Here the CDR3 reads CASSLDPGGFTEAFF. The CDR3 region has the DNA TGCGCCAGCAGCTTGGATCCAGGGGGTTTCACTGAAGCTTTCTTT. Full variable domain (outside the CDR3, taken from reference TRBV5-1 and TRBJ1-1): KAGVTQTPRYLIKTRGQQVTLSCSPISGHRSVSWYQQTPGQGLQFLFEYFSETQRNKGNFPGRFSGRQFSNSRSEMNVSTLELGDSALYLCASSLDPGGFTEAFFGQGTRLTVV.